The T cell receptor (beta chain) described here comes from a study of radiotherapy plus CTLA-4 blockade in lung cancer. From germline, CDR1 is SEHNR and CDR2 FQNEAQ (reference sequence). This CDR3 region has 14 residues. V dropped 7 bases and J dropped 5; count of bases not matched to a gene: 10. Some clones are missing from TCRdb's copy, which holds only in-frame ones; the method was immunoSEQ multiplex PCR. In the table there are roughly 120,000 clones, approximately 80% of which are singletons. To note about this clone: Its antigen is not known.

Notes on the study in general: After radiotherapy and ipilimumab, tumor-derived clones expanded in peripheral blood. The authors reported that early blood T cell clone dynamics, with interferon-beta, best predicted response.

The V gene is TRBV7-9, the J gene TRBJ2-5; 7 bases align to TRBD2. The material was peripheral blood, obtained from a patient treated with radiotherapy plus ipilimumab. This sequence originates from a human donor with non-small cell lung cancer who had a partial response to radiotherapy plus ipilimumab. The chain's CDR3 is CASTRGSEGETQYF. CDR3 sequence (DNA): TGTGCCAGCACCCGCGGGAGTGAGGGGGAGACCCAGTACTTC.